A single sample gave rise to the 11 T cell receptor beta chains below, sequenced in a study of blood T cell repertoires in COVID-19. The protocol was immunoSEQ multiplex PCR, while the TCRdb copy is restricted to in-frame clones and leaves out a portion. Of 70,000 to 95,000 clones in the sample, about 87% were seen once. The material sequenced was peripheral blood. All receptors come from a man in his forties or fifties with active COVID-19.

The chain's CDR3 is CASSRAGGLQGTDTQYF. The CDR3 nucleotides read TGTGCCAGCAGTCGAGCGGGGGGGCTACAGGGCACAGATACGCAGTATTTT. V and J are TRBV27 and TRBJ2-3; the match to TRBD2 covers 10 bases. This CDR3 has 17 amino acids. Germline values: CDR1 MNHEY, CDR2 SMNVEV (reference sequence). Trimming took 5 bases from V and 1 from J; bases not matched to a gene: 9.

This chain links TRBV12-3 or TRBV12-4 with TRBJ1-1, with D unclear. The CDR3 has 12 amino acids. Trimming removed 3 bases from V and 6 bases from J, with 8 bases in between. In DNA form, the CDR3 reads TGTGCCAGCAGTTTCCCGTATTCTGAAGCTTTCTTT. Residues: CASSFPYSEAFF.

The CDR3 DNA reads TGTGCCAGCAGCCCCCGGGGTCCCGAGCAGTACTTC. Residues: CASSPRGPEQYF. This chain links TRBV5-6 with TRBJ2-7, with D possibly TRBD2 on 5 matching bases. This CDR3 has 12 residues. CDR1 and CDR2 from the germline V gene are SGHDT and YYEEEE. V dropped 4 bases and J dropped 6 bases, with 11 bases sitting between them.

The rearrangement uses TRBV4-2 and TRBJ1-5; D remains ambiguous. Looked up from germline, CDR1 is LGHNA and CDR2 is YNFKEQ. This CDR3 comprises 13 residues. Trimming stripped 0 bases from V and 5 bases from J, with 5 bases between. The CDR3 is CASSQDSDQPQHF. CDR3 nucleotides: TGTGCCAGCAGCCAAGATAGTGATCAGCCCCAGCATTTT.

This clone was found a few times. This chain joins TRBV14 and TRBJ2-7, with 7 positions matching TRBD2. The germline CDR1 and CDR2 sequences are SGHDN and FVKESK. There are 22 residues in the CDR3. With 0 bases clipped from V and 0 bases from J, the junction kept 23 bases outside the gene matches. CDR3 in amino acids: CASSQDQFSTGSGRQFSYEQYF. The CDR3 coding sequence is TGTGCCAGCAGCCAAGATCAATTCAGTACGGGTAGCGGGCGGCAATTCTCCTACGAGCAGTACTTC.

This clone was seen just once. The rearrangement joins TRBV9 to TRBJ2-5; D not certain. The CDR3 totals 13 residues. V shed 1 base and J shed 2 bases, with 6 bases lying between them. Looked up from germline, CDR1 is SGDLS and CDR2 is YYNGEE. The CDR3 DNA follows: TGTGCCAGCAGCGTAAATAATCAAGAGACCCAGTACTTC. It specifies CASSVNNQETQYF.

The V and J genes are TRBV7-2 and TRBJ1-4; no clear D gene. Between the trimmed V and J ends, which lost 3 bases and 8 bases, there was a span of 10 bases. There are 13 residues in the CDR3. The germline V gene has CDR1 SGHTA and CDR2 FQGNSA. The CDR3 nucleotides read TGTGCCAGCAGCTTGACGAGGAGGGAAAAACTGTTTTTT. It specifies CASSLTRREKLFF.

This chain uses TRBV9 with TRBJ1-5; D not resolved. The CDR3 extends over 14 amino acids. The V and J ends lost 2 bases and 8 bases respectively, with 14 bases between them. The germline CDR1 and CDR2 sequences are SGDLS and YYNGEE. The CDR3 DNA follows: TGTGCCAGCAGCGTGTCTTTTGGTGCGAAGCCCCAGCATTTT. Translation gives CASSVSFGAKPQHF. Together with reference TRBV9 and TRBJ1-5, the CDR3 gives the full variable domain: DSGVTQTPKHLITATGQRVTLRCSPRSGDLSVYWYQQSLDQGLQFLIQYYNGEERAKGNILERFSAQQFPDLHSELNLSSLELGDSALYFCASSVSFGAKPQHFGDGTRLSIL.

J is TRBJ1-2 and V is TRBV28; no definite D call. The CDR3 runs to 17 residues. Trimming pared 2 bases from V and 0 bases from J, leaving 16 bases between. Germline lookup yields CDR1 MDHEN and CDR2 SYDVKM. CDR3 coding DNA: TGTGCCAGCAGTTTAGCGAACGAGGCATTAGCTAACTATGGCTACACCTTC. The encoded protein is CASSLANEALANYGYTF.

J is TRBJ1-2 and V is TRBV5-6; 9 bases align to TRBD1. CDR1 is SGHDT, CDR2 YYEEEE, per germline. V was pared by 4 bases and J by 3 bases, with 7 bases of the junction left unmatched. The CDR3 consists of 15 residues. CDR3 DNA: TGTGCCAGCAGCGACCCGGGACAGGGCGACTATGGCTACACCTTC. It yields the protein CASSDPGQGDYGYTF.

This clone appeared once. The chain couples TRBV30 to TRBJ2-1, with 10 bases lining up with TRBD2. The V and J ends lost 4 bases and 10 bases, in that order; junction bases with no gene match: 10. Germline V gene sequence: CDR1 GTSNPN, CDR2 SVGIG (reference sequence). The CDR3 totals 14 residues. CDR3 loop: CAWTGGEREGEQFF. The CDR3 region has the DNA TGTGCCTGGACGGGTGGCGAGCGGGAGGGGGAGCAGTTCTTC.